This entry features one T cell receptor beta chain sequence. As yet, its antigen is unknown. The data derive from a study of long-term antiretroviral therapy in people with HIV. The study, taken as a whole, reports: Despite increasing after ART, diversity remained lower than that of transplant donor controls. All blood samples came from the years 2004 to 2017, possibly under older ART regimens. Across all time points, the repertoire was dominated by clones that expanded before ART.

The CDR3 spans 15 residues. The germline V and J ends were trimmed by 4 bases and 5 bases, with 18 bases remaining between them. Per germline, CDR1 SGHRS and CDR2 YFSETQ. Run at survey level, the immunoSEQ assay was version v3.0. Some clones are missing from TCRdb's copy, which holds only in-frame ones; the method was immunoSEQ multiplex PCR. The sample contains fewer than 35,000 clones, over 75% of which appear only once. The sequencing used unsorted PBMCs, collected 3 years after starting antiretroviral therapy. The V and J genes are TRBV5-1 and TRBJ1-1; D might be TRBD1 (5 bases). The source is a man aged 40-49 years with HIV. CDR3 sequence reads: CASSPNQGRNTEAFF. The CDR3 nucleotides read TGCGCCAGCAGCCCCAACCAGGGTAGAAATACTGAAGCTTTCTTT. Full variable domain (remainder filled in from reference TRBV5-1 and TRBJ1-1): KAGVTQTPRYLIKTRGQQVTLSCSPISGHRSVSWYQQTPGQGLQFLFEYFSETQRNKGNFPGRFSGRQFSNSRSEMNVSTLELGDSALYLCASSPNQGRNTEAFFGQGTRLTVV.